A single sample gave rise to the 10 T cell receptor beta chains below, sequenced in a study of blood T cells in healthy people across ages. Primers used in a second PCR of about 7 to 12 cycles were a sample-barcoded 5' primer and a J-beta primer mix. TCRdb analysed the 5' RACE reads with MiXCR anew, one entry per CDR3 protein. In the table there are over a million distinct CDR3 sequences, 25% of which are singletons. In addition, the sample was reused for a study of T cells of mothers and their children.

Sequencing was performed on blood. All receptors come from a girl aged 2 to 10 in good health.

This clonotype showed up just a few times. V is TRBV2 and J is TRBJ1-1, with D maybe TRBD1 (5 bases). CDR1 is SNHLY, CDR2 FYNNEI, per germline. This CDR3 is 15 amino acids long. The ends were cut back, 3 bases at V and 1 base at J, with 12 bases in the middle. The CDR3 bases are TGTGCCAGCAGTGATGATCTGGGGGGGAACACTGAAGCTTTCTTT. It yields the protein CASSDDLGGNTEAFF.

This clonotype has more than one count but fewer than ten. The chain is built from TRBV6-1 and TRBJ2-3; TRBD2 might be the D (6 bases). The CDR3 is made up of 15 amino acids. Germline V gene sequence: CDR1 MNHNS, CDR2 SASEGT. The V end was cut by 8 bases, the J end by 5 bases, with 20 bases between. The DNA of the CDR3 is TGTGCCAGCCGGCTAGGAGGGATTCCAGGAGATACGCAGTATTTT. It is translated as CASRLGGIPGDTQYF.

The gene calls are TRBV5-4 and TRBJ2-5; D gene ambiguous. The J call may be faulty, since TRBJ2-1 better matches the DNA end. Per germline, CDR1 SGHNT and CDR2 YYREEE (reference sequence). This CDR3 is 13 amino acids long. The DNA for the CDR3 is TGTGCCAGCAGCCGACCATACAACAATGAGCAGTTCTTC. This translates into CASSRPYNNEQFF.

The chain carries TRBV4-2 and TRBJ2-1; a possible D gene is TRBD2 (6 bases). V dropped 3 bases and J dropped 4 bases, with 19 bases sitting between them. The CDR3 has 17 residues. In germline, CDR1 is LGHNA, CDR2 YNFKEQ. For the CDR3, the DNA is TGTGCCAGCAGCCAGGAGGGTATGGATGTCCCTTACAATGAGCAGTTCTTC. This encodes CASSQEGMDVPYNEQFF.

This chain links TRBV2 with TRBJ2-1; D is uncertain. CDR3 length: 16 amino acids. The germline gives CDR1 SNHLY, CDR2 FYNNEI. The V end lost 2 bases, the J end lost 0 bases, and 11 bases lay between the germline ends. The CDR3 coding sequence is TGTGCCAGCAGTGAATACGGGTCCAGCTCCTACAATGAGCAGTTCTTC. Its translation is CASSEYGSSSYNEQFF.

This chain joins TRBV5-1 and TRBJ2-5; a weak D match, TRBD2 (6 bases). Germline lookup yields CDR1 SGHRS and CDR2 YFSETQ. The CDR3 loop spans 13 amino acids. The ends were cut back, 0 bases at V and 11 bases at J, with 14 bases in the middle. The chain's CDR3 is CASSLVSTREQYF. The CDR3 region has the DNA TGCGCCAGCAGCTTGGTTAGCACCCGGGAGCAGTACTTC.

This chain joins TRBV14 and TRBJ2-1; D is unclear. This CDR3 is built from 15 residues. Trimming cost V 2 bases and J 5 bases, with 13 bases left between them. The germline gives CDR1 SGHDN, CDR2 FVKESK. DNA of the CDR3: TGTGCCAGCAGCCAATATCCCGACACCAACAATGAGCAGTTCTTC. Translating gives CASSQYPDTNNEQFF.

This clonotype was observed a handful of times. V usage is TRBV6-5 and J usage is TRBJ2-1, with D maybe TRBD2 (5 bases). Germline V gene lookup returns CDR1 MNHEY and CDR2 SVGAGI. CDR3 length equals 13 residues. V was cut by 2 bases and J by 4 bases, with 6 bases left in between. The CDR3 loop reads CASSYERYNEQFF. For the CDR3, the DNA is TGTGCCAGCAGTTACGAGCGGTACAATGAGCAGTTCTTC.

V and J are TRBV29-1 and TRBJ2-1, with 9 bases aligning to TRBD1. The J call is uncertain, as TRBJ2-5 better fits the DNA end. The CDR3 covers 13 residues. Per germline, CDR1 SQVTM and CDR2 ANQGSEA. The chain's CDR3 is CSVPQGAGETQYF. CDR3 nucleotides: TGCAGCGTTCCACAGGGGGCGGGGGAGACCCAGTACTTC.

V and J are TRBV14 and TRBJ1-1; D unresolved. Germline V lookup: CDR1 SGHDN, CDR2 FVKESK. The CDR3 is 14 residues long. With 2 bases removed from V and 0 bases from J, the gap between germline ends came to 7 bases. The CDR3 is CASSQRGMNTEAFF. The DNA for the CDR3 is TGTGCCAGCAGCCAAAGAGGGATGAACACTGAAGCTTTCTTT.